What follows describes a single T cell receptor beta chain. No antigen is known for it. These data come from a study of cytomegalovirus exposure and HLA in healthy donors. Study-wide background: One earlier analysis, a look at approximately 190 million T cells, found some 110 million unique TCR beta sequences.

Trimming at V came to 5 bases and at J to 3 bases, leaving 9 bases not matched to a gene. Per germline, CDR1 WNHNN and CDR2 SYGVQD (reference sequence). The CDR3 sequence is 16 residues long. This PCR relied on a set of 60 Vbeta primers and 13 Jbeta primers. Method: immunoSEQ multiplex PCR; TCRdb's copy keeps in-frame clones and lacks some. This table holds roughly 200,000 clones. Study-level findings and limits: The productive fraction for most TCR beta V segments was about 87% or about 30% in an earlier analysis.

Donors likely had unrecorded immune exposures despite being nominally healthy when sampled. The J gene is TRBJ2-3, the V gene TRBV10-1; TRBD1 matches at 9 bases. Input material: PBMCs. The sequence was collected from a man between 25 and 39 years old in good health and CMV-seronegative. CDR3 coding DNA: TGCGCCAGCAGTCTAACCGCGGGGACAGGGACAGATACGCAGTATTTT. It yields the protein CASSLTAGTGTDTQYF.